This T cell receptor beta chain derives from a study of T-cell reconstitution after alpha-beta-depleted transplantation in children. The study's findings and limits: Expanded graft clones numbering several hundred reportedly gave rise to alpha-beta T cells about two months after transplant. Some patients' high day-60 TCRbeta diversity was traced to surviving recipient T cells and thymic progenitors. It was newly produced T cells that mostly accounted for T-cell counts and diversity one year after transplant.

This clonotype has a handful of counts. Its specificity is unknown. The CDR3 spans 15 residues. Germline assignment: CDR1 SGHVS and CDR2 FQNEAQ. The germline V and J ends were trimmed by 5 bases and 3 bases, with 17 bases remaining between them. Preparation of the TCRbeta library was carried out with unique molecular identifiers. TCRdb recomputed calls from the PCR reads with MiXCR, one row per CDR3 protein. The sample has about 350,000 distinct CDR3 sequences, around 15% seen once. This receptor was taken from a male patient between 2 and 10 years old who had a stem cell transplant for acute lymphoblastic leukemia, so the T cells may come from the graft donor. The chain carries TRBV7-8 and TRBJ2-7, with D possibly being TRBD2 (6 bases). The starting material was PBMCs, mostly from graft donor cells, obtained 360 days after TCRalphabeta/CD19-depleted stem cell transplant. The DNA for the CDR3 is TGTGCCAGCAGCGTCGGGGGTTCGCACAGCTACGAGCAGTACTTC. Protein product: CASSVGGSHSYEQYF.